This TCR beta chain was found in a study of T cells in localized non-small cell lung cancer. CDR3 length: 16 residues. Trimming cost V 8 bases and J 3 bases; bases outside gene matches: 13. The germline V gene has CDR1 SNHLY and CDR2 FYNNEI. Clones were read by immunoSEQ multiplex PCR, and TCRdb kept only the in-frame ones, dropping some. This table has 10,000 to 15,000 clones, 70% to 90% appearing once. This specimen was peripheral blood, taken before any cancer treatment. The rearrangement uses TRBV2 and TRBJ1-5, with 7 bases identical to TRBD1. The TCR was taken from a male donor at least 60 years old with stage I lung adenocarcinoma. The CDR3 sequence: CASHRQGRRNNQPQHF. CDR3 DNA: TGTGCCAGCCATCGACAGGGCCGTCGGAACAATCAGCCCCAGCATTTT.